A single sample is the source of the 28 T cell receptor beta chains below, sequenced in a study of early stage breast cancer tumors. Assay used: immunoSEQ multiplex PCR; TCRdb lists only in-frame clones, some missing. This sample has 40,000 to 60,000 clones, with about 83% found just once. Input material: blood. These receptors were obtained from a person aged 45 to 59 with breast cancer.

This chain connects TRBV5-1 to TRBJ2-3, with 8 bases aligning to TRBD1. CDR3 length equals 15 residues. CDR1 is SGHRS, CDR2 YFSETQ, per germline. V trimming: 4 bases; J trimming: 4 bases; junction bases outside the gene matches: 8. The CDR3 is CASSEDRGLADTQYF. The CDR3 nucleotides are TGCGCCAGCAGCGAAGACAGGGGTCTCGCAGATACGCAGTATTTT.

The rearrangement uses TRBV28 and TRBJ2-7; D tentatively fits TRBD1 or TRBD2 (6 bases each). Trimming shortened V by 3 bases and J by 11 bases, and 11 bases separated the two germline ends. Per the germline V gene, CDR1 is MDHEN and CDR2 is SYDVKM. The CDR3 loop spans 11 amino acids. The CDR3 loop reads CASSLSGAKYF. The DNA of the CDR3 is TGTGCCAGCAGTTTGTCGGGGGCTAAGTACTTC.

The rearrangement uses TRBV9 and TRBJ2-7; TRBD2 might be the D (6 bases). V was trimmed by 0 bases and J by 3 bases, leaving 13 bases between them. The CDR3 totals 15 residues. The germline V gene encodes CDR1 SGDLS and CDR2 YYNGEE. The CDR3 nucleotides read TGTGCCAGCAGCGTAGCTTCTAGCGAGCTCTACGAGCAGTACTTC. This sequence encodes CASSVASSELYEQYF.

This chain links TRBV7-2 with TRBJ2-7; no clear D gene. Trimming stripped 4 bases from V and 4 bases from J, with 20 bases between. This CDR3 comprises 16 residues. Germline lookup yields CDR1 SGHTA and CDR2 FQGNSA. CDR3 sequence reads: CASSSHEVTRRYEQYF. CDR3 DNA: TGTGCCAGCAGCTCCCATGAGGTTACCCGTAGGTACGAGCAGTACTTC. Full variable domain (rest looked up from reference TRBV7-2 and TRBJ2-7): GAGVSQSPSNKVTEKGKDVELRCDPISGHTALYWYRQSLGQGLEFLIYFQGNSAPDKSGLPSDRFSAERTGGSVSTLTIQRTQQEDSAVYLCASSSHEVTRRYEQYFGPGTRLTVT.

V gene TRBV27 combines with J gene TRBJ1-1; the D gene is possibly TRBD1 (6 bases). CDR3 length equals 14 residues. V lost 0 bases, J lost 5 bases, and 10 bases lay in between. Germline CDR1 MNHEY, CDR2 SMNVEV (reference sequence). The CDR3 DNA reads as TGTGCCAGCAGTTTATCAGGGGGTTGGACTGAAGCTTTCTTT. Its translation: CASSLSGGWTEAFF.

The CDR3 region is CASSSSGASGNTIYF. DNA of the CDR3: TGTGCCAGCAGCTCCTCAGGGGCCTCTGGAAACACCATATATTTT. This chain connects TRBV7-9 to TRBJ1-3; possibly TRBD1 for D (6 bases). The CDR3 has 15 amino acids. Germline V gene data show CDR1 as SEHNR and CDR2 as FQNEAQ (reference sequence). Trimming pared 4 bases from V and 0 bases from J, leaving 10 bases between.

Regarding this clone: Other nucleotide sequences from this sample produce the same CDR3. V usage is TRBV19 and J usage is TRBJ2-6; the match to TRBD1 covers 7 bases. The ends lost 1 base at V and 2 bases at J; junction bases unmatched: 5. From germline, CDR1 is LNHDA and CDR2 SQIVND (reference sequence). CDR3 length equals 17 residues. The CDR3 spells CASSIGQGLAGANVLTF. The CDR3 nucleotides are TGTGCCAGTAGTATAGGACAGGGTTTAGCTGGGGCCAACGTCCTGACTTTC.

This clone is a singleton in its sample. This chain links TRBV7-2 with TRBJ2-3; D uncertain. The V end lost 5 bases, the J end lost 2 bases, and 11 bases lay between the germline ends. This CDR3 region has 14 residues. The germline CDR1 and CDR2 sequences are SGHTA and FQGNSA. CDR3 sequence: CASSQLGATDTQYF. As DNA, the CDR3 is TGTGCCAGCAGCCAGCTGGGTGCCACAGATACGCAGTATTTT. The variable domain in full, completed from reference TRBV7-2 and TRBJ2-3, reads GAGVSQSPSNKVTEKGKDVELRCDPISGHTALYWYRQSLGQGLEFLIYFQGNSAPDKSGLPSDRFSAERTGGSVSTLTIQRTQQEDSAVYLCASSQLGATDTQYFGPGTRLTVL.

This chain links TRBV13 with TRBJ2-7; 9 nucleotides line up with TRBD2. Trimming took 1 base from V and 0 from J; bases not matched to a gene: 10. This CDR3 region has 18 residues. The germline V gene encodes CDR1 PRHDT and CDR2 FYEKMQ (reference sequence). The CDR3 region is CASSLEGVTSGPSYEQYF. The CDR3, as DNA: TGTGCCAGCAGCTTAGAGGGCGTGACTAGCGGTCCCTCCTACGAGCAGTACTTC.

The chain employs TRBV5-5 and TRBJ1-1, with D perhaps matching TRBD1 (5 bases). This CDR3 spans 14 amino acids. V dropped 2 bases and J dropped 4 bases, with 12 bases sitting between them. CDR1 is SGHKS, CDR2 YYEKEE, per germline (reference sequence). CDR3 nucleotides: TGTGCCAGCAGCTTCGCGCCCCAGGGCACTGAAGCTTTCTTT. Translation: CASSFAPQGTEAFF.

The chain combines TRBV7-9 with TRBJ2-2; D is ambiguous. Trimming removed 1 base at V and 3 bases at J, with 18 bases between. Germline CDR1 reads SEHNR; CDR2 reads FQNEAQ (reference sequence). The CDR3 extends over 18 amino acids. CDR3 protein: CASSLVRRWAVHTGELFF. In DNA, the CDR3 is TGTGCCAGCAGCTTAGTTAGAAGATGGGCGGTGCACACCGGGGAGCTGTTTTTT.

The chain combines TRBV7-9 with TRBJ1-2, with D possibly TRBD1 on 5 matching bases. Germline lookup yields CDR1 SEHNR and CDR2 FQNEAQ (reference sequence). This CDR3 comprises 16 residues. The germline V and J ends were trimmed by 4 bases and 6 bases, with 21 bases remaining between them. The CDR3 region is CASSYPPWRRDDGYTF. The CDR3 region has the DNA TGTGCCAGCAGCTACCCCCCTTGGAGGAGGGACGATGGCTACACCTTC. Based on the CDR3 plus reference TRBV7-9 and TRBJ1-2, the full variable domain is DTGVSQNPRHKITKRGQNVTFRCDPISEHNRLYWYRQTLGQGPEFLTYFQNEAQLEKSRLLSDRFSAERPKGSFSTLEIQRTEQGDSAMYLCASSYPPWRRDDGYTFGSGTRLTVV.

The CDR3, as DNA: TGTGCCAGTAGTATCACGCCACAGGGTAGTGAGCAGTTCTTC. Its translation: CASSITPQGSEQFF. The chain carries TRBV19 and TRBJ2-1, with D tentatively TRBD1 (6 bases). This CDR3 region has 14 residues. Trimming took 3 bases from V and 9 from J, leaving 15 bases between them. The V gene's germline CDR1 is LNHDA and CDR2 SQIVND (reference sequence). The full variable domain, in which reference TRBV19 and TRBJ2-1 provide the parts outside the CDR3, is DGGITQSPKYLFRKEGQNVTLSCEQNLNHDAMYWYRQDPGQGLRLIYYSQIVNDFQKGDIAEGYSVSREKKESFPLTVTSAQKNPTAFYLCASSITPQGSEQFFGPGTRLTVL.

In its sample, this clone was seen once. The CDR3 loop reads CSVYRVQETQYF. CDR3 in DNA: TGCAGCGTGTACAGGGTCCAAGAGACCCAGTACTTC. The chain carries TRBV29-1 and TRBJ2-5; a weak D match, TRBD1 (6 bases). Per germline, CDR1 SQVTM and CDR2 ANQGSEA. The CDR3 contains 12 residues. The V end was cut by 6 bases, the J end by 1 base, with 9 bases between.

The CDR3 spells CSVEDVEQYF. Here the CDR3 DNA reads TGCAGCGTTGAAGACGTCGAGCAGTACTTC. This chain connects TRBV29-1 to TRBJ2-7; D gene ambiguous. Germline V lookup: CDR1 SQVTM, CDR2 ANQGSEA. Trimming pared 0 bases from V and 6 bases from J, leaving 3 bases between. The CDR3 is 10 residues long.

This chain uses TRBV6-6 with TRBJ1-3; a weak D match, TRBD1 (6 bases). The CDR3 covers 16 residues. V shed 6 bases and J shed 0 bases, with 15 bases lying between them. Germline CDR1 MNHNY, CDR2 SVGAGI (reference sequence). The CDR3 bases are TGTGCCAGCAGCTTCACAACAGGGATCTCTGGAAACACCATATATTTT. Residues: CASSFTTGISGNTIYF.

The rearrangement uses TRBV25-1 and TRBJ2-7; 8 positions agree with TRBD2. Germline V gene sequence: CDR1 MGHDK, CDR2 SYGVNS. This CDR3 is 14 amino acids long. The ends lost 0 bases at V and 6 bases at J; junction bases unmatched: 4. The CDR3 DNA follows: TGTGCCAGCAGTGAATACGGGGGGGCCCCCGAGCAGTACTTC. Amino acid sequence: CASSEYGGAPEQYF.

The chain links TRBV7-8 to TRBJ2-5; 11 bases line up with TRBD2. Germline trimming cut 3 bases from V and 5 bases from J; bases unmatched to any gene: 8. The CDR3 consists of 16 residues. Looked up from germline, CDR1 is SGHVS and CDR2 is FQNEAQ. CDR3 sequence reads: CASSFIAGGPRETQYF. For the CDR3, the DNA is TGTGCCAGCAGCTTTATAGCGGGGGGGCCTCGGGAGACCCAGTACTTC.

The V and J genes are TRBV5-5 and TRBJ2-4, with 7 bases identical to TRBD1. The J segment lost 8 bases and the V segment lost 3 bases, leaving 11 bases of the junction unmatched. This CDR3 comprises 15 residues. Germline CDR1 is SGHKS and CDR2 is YYEKEE (reference sequence). Here the CDR3 DNA reads TGTGCCAGCAGCTACCTAGGGGGCCCAATGGACATTCAGTACTTC. Protein: CASSYLGGPMDIQYF.

There are a few counts of this clone. The genes are TRBV19 and TRBJ1-1, with unresolved D. V was clipped by 5 bases and J by 3 bases, with 10 bases between them. The CDR3 spans 13 residues. Germline CDR1 LNHDA, CDR2 SQIVND (reference sequence). CDR3 sequence (DNA): TGTGCCAGTAGTGCCGGGAGGGACACTGAAGCTTTCTTT. The encoded protein is CASSAGRDTEAFF.

The chain carries TRBV5-1 and TRBJ2-7; D unclear. This CDR3 region has 14 residues. Germline values: CDR1 SGHRS, CDR2 YFSETQ. V was clipped by 0 bases and J by 2 bases, with 9 bases between them. The CDR3 protein is CASSLDGKAYEQYF. As DNA, the CDR3 is TGCGCCAGCAGCTTGGATGGTAAGGCCTACGAGCAGTACTTC.

The chain combines TRBV2 with TRBJ1-5; 8 nucleotides align to TRBD1. The CDR3 loop spans 13 amino acids. Looked up from germline, CDR1 is SNHLY and CDR2 is FYNNEI. J lost 9 bases, V lost 3 bases, and 4 bases had no gene match. The CDR3 nucleotides are TGTGCCAGCAGTGAGGGGGACAGGCGGCCCCAGCATTTT. It yields the protein CASSEGDRRPQHF.

This clone was picked up one time. The chain carries TRBV25-1 and TRBJ2-6, with no clear D. Germline V lookup: CDR1 MGHDK, CDR2 SYGVNS. Trimming stripped 3 bases from V and 0 bases from J, with 12 bases between. The CDR3 extends over 17 amino acids. As DNA, the CDR3 is TGTGCCAGCAGTGACTTTAACGACGGCTCTGGGGCCAACGTCCTGACTTTC. Residues: CASSDFNDGSGANVLTF.

The V and J genes are TRBV5-8 and TRBJ1-1; no clear D. The CDR3 is 12 residues long. Trimming shortened V by 4 bases and J by 8 bases, and 12 bases separated the two germline ends. The germline gives CDR1 SGHTS, CDR2 YDEGEE. The CDR3 nucleotides read TGTGCCAGCAGCCTATTCCCGAGAGAAGCTTTCTTT. It codes for CASSLFPREAFF.

This chain connects TRBV11-3 to TRBJ1-5, with D tentatively TRBD1 (6 bases). Per the germline V gene, CDR1 is SGHNT and CDR2 is YENEEA. The CDR3 is made up of 13 amino acids. V was cut by 3 bases and J by 7 bases, with 10 bases left in between. In nucleotides, the CDR3 is TGTGCCAGCAGCTTTTGGCAGGGGCAGCCCCAGCATTTT. Its protein is CASSFWQGQPQHF.

Here the CDR3 DNA reads TGTGCCAGCTCACATGAGGACCGAGTAACTAATGAAAAACTGTTTTTT. Its translation is CASSHEDRVTNEKLFF. This chain links TRBV18 with TRBJ1-4; D call uncertain. Germline V gives CDR1 KGHSH, CDR2 LQKENI. The CDR3 extends over 16 amino acids. Trimming removed 4 bases at V and 1 base at J, with 13 bases between.

The chain uses TRBV6-5 and TRBJ2-1, with 9 bases aligning to TRBD2. The ends lost 0 bases at V and 5 bases at J; junction bases unmatched: 2. Germline V gene data show CDR1 as MNHEY and CDR2 as SVGAGI. The CDR3 runs to 15 residues. This CDR3 is CASSYSSGRHNEQFF. CDR3 sequence (DNA): TGTGCCAGCAGTTACTCTAGCGGGAGACACAATGAGCAGTTCTTC.

The chain employs TRBV21-1 and TRBJ2-7; TRBD2 reflects the table's D call only, with no check against the DNA. TRBV21-1 is an annotated pseudogene. CDR3 length: 20 residues. The CDR3: CASSIPIAGGPSPDQGEQYF. CDR3 nucleotide sequence: TGTGCCAGCAGCATCCCGATAGCGGGAGGGCCCTCCCCGGATCAGGGCGAGCAGTACTTC.